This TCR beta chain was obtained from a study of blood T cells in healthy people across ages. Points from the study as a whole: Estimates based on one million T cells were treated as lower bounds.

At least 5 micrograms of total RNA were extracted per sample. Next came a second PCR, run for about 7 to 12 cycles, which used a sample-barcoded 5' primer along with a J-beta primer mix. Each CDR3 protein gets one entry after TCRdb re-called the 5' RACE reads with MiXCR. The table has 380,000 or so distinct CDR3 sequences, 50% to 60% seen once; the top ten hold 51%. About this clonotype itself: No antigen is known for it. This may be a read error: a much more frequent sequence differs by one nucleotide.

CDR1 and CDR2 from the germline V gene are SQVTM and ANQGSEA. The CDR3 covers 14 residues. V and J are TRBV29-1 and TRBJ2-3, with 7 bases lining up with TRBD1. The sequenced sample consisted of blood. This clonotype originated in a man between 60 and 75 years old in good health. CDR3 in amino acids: CSVERVVGTDTRYF. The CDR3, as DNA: TGCAGCGTTGAACGGGTTGTCGGGACAGATACGCGGTATTTT.